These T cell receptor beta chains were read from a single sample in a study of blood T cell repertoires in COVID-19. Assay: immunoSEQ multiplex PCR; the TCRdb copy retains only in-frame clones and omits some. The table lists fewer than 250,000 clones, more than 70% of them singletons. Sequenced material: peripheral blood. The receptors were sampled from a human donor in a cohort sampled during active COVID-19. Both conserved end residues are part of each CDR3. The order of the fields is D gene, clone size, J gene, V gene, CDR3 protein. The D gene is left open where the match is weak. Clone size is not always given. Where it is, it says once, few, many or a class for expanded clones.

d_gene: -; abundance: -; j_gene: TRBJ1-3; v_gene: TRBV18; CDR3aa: CASSPGGPGNTIYF
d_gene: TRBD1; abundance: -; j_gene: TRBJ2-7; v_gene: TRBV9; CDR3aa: CASSVEGDSYSYEQYF
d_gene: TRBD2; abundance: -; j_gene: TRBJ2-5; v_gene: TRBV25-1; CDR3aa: CASSGLAETQYF
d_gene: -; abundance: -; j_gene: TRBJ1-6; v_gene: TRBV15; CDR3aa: CATSRGRQSYNSPLHF
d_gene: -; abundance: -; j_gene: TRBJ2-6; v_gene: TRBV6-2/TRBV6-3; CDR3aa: CASSYRGTGANVLTF
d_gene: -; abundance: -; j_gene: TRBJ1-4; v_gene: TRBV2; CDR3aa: CASTLDKREKLFF
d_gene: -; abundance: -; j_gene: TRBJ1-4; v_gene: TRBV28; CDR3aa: CASSRTGSASEKLFF
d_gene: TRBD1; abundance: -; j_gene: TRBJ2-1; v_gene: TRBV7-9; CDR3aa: CASSLSSTGVNEQFF
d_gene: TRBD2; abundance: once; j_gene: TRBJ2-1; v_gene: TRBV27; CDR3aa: CASSFSGRYNEQFF
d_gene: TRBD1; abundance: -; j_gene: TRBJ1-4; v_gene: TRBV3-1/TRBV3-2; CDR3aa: CASSCPNKLRQGSREKLFF
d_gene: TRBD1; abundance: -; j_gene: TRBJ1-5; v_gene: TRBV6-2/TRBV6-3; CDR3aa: CASSYLGQGYMDQPQHF
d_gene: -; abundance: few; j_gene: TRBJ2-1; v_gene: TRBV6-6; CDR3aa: CASSTGEGGNEQFF
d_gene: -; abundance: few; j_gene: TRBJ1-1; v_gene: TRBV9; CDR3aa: CASSPPSSSLFEAFF
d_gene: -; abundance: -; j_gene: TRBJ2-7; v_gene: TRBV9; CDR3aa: CASSSDRSPYEQYF
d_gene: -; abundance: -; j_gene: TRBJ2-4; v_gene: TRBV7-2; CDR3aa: CASSLARGPENIQYF
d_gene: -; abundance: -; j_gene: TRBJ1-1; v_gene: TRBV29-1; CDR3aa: CSAQGNTEAFF
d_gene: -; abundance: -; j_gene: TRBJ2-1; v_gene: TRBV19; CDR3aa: CASSVGLANEQFF
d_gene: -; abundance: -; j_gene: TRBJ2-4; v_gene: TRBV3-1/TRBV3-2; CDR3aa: CASSQVSPRSITKNIQYF
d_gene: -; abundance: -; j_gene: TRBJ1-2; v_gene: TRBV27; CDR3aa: CASSLGFGNYGYTF
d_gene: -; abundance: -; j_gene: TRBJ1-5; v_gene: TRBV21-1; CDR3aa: CASSKRLQNQPQHF
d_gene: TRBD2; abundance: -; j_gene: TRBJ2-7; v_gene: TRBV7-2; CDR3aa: CASSASSLAGGALYEQYF
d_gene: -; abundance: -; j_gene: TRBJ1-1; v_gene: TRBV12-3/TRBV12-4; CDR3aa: CASSSGGAAFF
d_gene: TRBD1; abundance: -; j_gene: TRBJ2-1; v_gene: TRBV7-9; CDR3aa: CASSLAGGQGEFF
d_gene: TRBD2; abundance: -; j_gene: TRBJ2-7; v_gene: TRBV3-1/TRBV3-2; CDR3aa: CASSQARAGGGAEQYF
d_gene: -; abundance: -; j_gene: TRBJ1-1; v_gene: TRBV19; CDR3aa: CASSIDERRLVTEAFF
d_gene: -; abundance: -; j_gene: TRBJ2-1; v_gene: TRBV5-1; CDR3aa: CASSLDRSYNEQFF
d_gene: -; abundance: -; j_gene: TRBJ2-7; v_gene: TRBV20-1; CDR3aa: CSAILFQGQYF
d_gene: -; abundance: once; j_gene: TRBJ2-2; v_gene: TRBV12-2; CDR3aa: CASRLGSKEGDNTGELFF
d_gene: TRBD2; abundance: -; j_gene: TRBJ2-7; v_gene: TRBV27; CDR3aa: CASSAQTGTSNYEQYF
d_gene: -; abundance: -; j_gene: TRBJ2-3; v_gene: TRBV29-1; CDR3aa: CSVHQRLTDTQYF
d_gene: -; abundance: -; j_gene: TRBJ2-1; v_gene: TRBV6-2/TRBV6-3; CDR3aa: CASSYSRGSSYNEQFF
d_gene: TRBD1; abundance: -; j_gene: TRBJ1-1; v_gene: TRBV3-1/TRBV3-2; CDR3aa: CASSGQGNTEAFF
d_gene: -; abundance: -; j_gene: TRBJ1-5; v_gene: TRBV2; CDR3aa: CASSDGYQPQHF
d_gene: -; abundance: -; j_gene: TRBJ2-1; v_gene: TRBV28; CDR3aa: CASSLGLAYNEQFF
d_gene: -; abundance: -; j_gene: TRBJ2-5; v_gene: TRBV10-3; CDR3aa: CAISPLQGQETQYF
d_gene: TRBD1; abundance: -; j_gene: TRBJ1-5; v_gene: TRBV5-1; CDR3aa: CASSPGTAHSPQHF
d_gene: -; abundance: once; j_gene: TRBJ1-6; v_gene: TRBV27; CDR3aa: CASSQGWGGNSPLHF
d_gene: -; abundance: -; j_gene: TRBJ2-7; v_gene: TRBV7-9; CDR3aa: CASSPSAYEQYF
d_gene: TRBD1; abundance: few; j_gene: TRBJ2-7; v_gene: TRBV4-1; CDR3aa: CASSPRGTVSYEQYF
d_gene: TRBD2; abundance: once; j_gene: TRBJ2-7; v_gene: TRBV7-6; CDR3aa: CASSLNREAEQYF
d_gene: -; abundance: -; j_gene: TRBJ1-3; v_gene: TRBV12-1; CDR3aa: CASIPDRNVSGNTIYF
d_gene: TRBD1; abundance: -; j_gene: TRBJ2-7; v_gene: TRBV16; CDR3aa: CASSLGTAKPVYEQYF
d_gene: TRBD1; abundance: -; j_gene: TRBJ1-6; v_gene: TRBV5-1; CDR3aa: CASRKTGGDNSPLHF
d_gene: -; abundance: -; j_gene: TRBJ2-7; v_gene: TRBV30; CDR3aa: CACAGTYEQYF
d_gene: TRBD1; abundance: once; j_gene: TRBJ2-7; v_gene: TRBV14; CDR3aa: CASSQAWDSPRRQYF
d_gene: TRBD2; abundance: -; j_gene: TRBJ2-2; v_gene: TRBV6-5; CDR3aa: CAIRRETSGTGELFF
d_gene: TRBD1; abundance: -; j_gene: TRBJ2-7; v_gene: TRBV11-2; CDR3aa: CASSFSQGVHEQYF
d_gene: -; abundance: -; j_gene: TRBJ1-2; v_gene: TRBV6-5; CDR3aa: CASRADSPYGYTF
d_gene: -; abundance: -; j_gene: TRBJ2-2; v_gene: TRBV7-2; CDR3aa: CASSVSYTGELFF
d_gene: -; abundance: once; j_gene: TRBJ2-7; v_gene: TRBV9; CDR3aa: CASSVGGDRSYEQYF
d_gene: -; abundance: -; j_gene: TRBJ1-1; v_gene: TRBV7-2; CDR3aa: CASSFPTSYTEAFF
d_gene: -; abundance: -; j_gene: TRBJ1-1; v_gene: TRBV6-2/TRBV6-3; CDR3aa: CASSYSKTGVNTEAFF
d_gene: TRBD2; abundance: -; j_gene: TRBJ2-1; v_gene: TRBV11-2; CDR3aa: CASSFLAGAHSEQFF
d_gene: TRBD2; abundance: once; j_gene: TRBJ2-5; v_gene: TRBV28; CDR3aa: CVSAGGETQYF